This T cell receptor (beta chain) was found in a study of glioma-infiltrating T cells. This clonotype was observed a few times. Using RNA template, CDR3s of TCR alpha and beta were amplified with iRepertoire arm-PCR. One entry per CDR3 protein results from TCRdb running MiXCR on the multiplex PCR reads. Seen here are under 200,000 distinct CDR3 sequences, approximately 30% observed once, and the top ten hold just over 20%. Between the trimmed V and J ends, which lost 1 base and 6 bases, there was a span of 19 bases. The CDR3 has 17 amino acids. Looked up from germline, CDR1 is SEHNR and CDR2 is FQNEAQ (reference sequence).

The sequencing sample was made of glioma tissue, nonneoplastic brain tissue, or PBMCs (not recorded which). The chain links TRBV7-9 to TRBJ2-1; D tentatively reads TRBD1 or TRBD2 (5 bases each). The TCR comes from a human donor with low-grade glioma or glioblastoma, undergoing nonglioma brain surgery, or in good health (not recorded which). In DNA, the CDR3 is TGTGCCAGCAGCTTAGAAGTATGGGGGAGCGAGCGCAATGAGCAGTTCTTC. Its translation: CASSLEVWGSERNEQFF.